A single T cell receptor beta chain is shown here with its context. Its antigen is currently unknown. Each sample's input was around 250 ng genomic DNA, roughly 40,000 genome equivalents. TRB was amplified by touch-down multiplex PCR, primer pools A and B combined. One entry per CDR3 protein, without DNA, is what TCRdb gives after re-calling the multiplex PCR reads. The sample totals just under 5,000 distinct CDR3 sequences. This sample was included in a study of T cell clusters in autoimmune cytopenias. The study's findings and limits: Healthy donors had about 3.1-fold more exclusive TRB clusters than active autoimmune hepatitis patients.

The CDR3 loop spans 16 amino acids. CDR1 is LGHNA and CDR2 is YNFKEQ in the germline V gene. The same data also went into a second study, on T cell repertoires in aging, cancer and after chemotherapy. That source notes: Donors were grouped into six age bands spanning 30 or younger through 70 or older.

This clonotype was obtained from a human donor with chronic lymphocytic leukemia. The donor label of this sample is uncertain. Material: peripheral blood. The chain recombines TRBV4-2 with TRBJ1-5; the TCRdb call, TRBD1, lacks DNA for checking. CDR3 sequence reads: CASSQDRRGINQPQHF.